This TCR beta chain was documented in a study of blood T cell repertoires in COVID-19. The wider study: Sources were T cells, B-cell-depleted T cells, or PBMCs; the material itself was cDNA or gDNA.

The V and J ends lost 4 bases and 3 bases, in that order; junction bases with no gene match: 2. Germline V gene sequence: CDR1 MDHEN, CDR2 SYDVKM. CDR3 length: 15 residues. Participants, 18 to 89 years old, spanned around 25 US areas. Authors' methods: Cell counts per sample came from amplifying reference gene primers. The assay was immunoSEQ multiplex PCR, and TCRdb's table has in-frame clones only and misses some. V, J and clone size derive from that table, while D and trimming were established from the DNA sequence. The sample contains approximately 290,000 clones, 90% of which appear only once. Sequenced input: PBMCs or T cells enriched from blood (not recorded which). The gene calls are TRBV28 and TRBJ1-5; 11 positions match TRBD1. This clonotype originated in a woman under 30 with acute COVID-19. The CDR3 nucleotides are TGTGCCAGCAGTTGGGACAGGGGGATCAATCAGCCCCAGCATTTT. Translated, it gives CASSWDRGINQPQHF.